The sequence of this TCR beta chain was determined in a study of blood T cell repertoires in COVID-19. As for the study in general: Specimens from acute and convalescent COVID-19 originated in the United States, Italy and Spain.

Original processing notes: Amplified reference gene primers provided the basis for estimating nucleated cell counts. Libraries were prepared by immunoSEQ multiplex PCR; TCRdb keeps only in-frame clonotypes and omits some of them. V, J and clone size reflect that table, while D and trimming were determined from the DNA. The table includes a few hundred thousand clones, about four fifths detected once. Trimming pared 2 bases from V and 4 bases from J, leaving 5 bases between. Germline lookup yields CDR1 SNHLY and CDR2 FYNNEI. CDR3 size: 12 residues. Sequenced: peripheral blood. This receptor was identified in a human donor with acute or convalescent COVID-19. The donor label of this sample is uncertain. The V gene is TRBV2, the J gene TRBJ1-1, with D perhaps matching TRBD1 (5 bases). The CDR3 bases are TGTGCCAGCAGTGAACAGGGCACTGAAGCTTTCTTT. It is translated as CASSEQGTEAFF.